What follows are 25 T cell receptor beta chains derived from one specimen sequenced in a study of CD8 T cells in Susac syndrome. Reverse transcription of roughly 0.5 to 1 ug RNA was carried out with random hexamers. TCRdb used MiXCR to reprocess the immunoSEQ multiplex PCR reads, holding one entry per CDR3 protein. Here the sample spans more than 65,000 distinct CDR3 sequences, around 93% being singletons. What was sequenced was CD8+ T cells from PBMCs. Receptors originate from a human donor with Susac syndrome.

J is TRBJ2-1 and V is TRBV30; 13 bases align to TRBD2. This CDR3 spans 17 amino acids. Trimming removed 6 bases from V and 6 bases from J; junction bases left unmatched: 14. Looked up from germline, CDR1 is GTSNPN and CDR2 is SVGIG (reference sequence). The CDR3 is CACPITSGRASGNEQFF. CDR3 nucleotide sequence: TGTGCCTGCCCGATTACTAGCGGGAGGGCGTCGGGCAATGAGCAGTTCTTC.

The chain combines TRBV7-8 with TRBJ2-1, with a possible D match to TRBD1 (6 bases). The germline V gene has CDR1 SGHVS and CDR2 FQNEAQ. The germline V and J ends were trimmed by 6 bases and 5 bases, with 17 bases remaining between them. The CDR3 extends over 15 amino acids. CDR3 in DNA: TGTGCCAGCAGTATAGGGACAATCAAAGACAATGAGCAGTTCTTC. This gives the protein CASSIGTIKDNEQFF.

The rearrangement joins TRBV29-1 to TRBJ1-1; maybe TRBD1 (5 bases). Germline CDR1 SQVTM, CDR2 ANQGSEA. CDR3 length: 14 amino acids. With 6 bases removed from V and 8 bases from J, the gap between germline ends came to 22 bases. The CDR3, as DNA: TGCAGCGTCTGGTCCCCTCAGGGCCCGGGGGAAGCTTTCTTT. Amino acid sequence: CSVWSPQGPGEAFF.

The gene calls are TRBV19 and TRBJ1-1; tentatively, D is TRBD1 (5 bases). The CDR3 sequence is 12 residues long. Germline V gives CDR1 LNHDA, CDR2 SQIVND (reference sequence). V lost 9 bases and J lost 3, with 11 bases in between. Here the CDR3 DNA reads TGTGCCAGCAAGATGGGGGACACTGAAGCTTTCTTT. It codes for CASKMGDTEAFF.

This clonotype was seen a few times. The chain carries TRBV12-3 or TRBV12-4 and TRBJ1-5; D unresolved. Trimming took 4 bases from V and 2 from J, leaving 6 bases between them. The length of the CDR3 is 13 residues. The chain's CDR3 is CASSSTGNQPQHF. In DNA, the CDR3 is TGTGCCAGCAGTTCTACGGGCAATCAGCCCCAGCATTTT.

The V call is TRBV20-1, the J call TRBJ2-1; D ambiguous. The length of the CDR3 is 14 residues. Per the germline V gene, CDR1 is DFQATT and CDR2 is SNEGSKA (reference sequence). V was cut by 2 bases and J by 7 bases, with 15 bases left in between. CDR3 DNA: TGCAGTGCTAGACTCCCTCACTTAGGGAATGAGCAGTTCTTC. It encodes CSARLPHLGNEQFF.

The rearrangement uses TRBV4-2 and TRBJ2-5, with a tentative D call TRBD2 (7 bases). V dropped 1 base and J dropped 6 bases, with 9 bases sitting between them. The germline CDR1 and CDR2 sequences are LGHNA and YNFKEQ. The CDR3 length is 13 residues. The CDR3 DNA reads as TGTGCCAGCAGCCAAGTGGGGGGGCAGACCCAGTACTTC. As protein: CASSQVGGQTQYF.

The genes are TRBV5-4 and TRBJ2-3; 16 bases are a match to TRBD2. Germline CDR1 is SGHNT and CDR2 is YYREEE (reference sequence). V dropped 4 bases and J dropped 4; count of bases not matched to a gene: 3. The CDR3 totals 16 residues. The DNA for the CDR3 is TGTGCCAGCAGCCCCGGGACTAGCGGGAGGGCAGATACGCAGTATTTT. Translating it yields CASSPGTSGRADTQYF.

The rearrangement links TRBV29-1 to TRBJ2-2, with unresolved D. Trimming took off 4 bases at V and 6 bases at J, with 6 bases between the two ends. Germline V lookup: CDR1 SQVTM, CDR2 ANQGSEA. The CDR3 consists of 11 residues. The CDR3 DNA reads TGCAGCGTTGCTATGTCCGGGGAGCTGTTTTTT. Amino acid sequence: CSVAMSGELFF.

The rearrangement uses TRBV6-1 and TRBJ2-7; 11 nucleotides agree with TRBD2. Per the germline V gene, CDR1 is MNHNS and CDR2 is SASEGT. With V trimmed by 2 bases and J by 2 bases, 5 bases remained unmatched. This CDR3 is built from 16 residues. The CDR3 DNA reads TGTGCCAGCAGTGAATGGCTAGCGGGAGGTCCCTACGAGCAGTACTTC. Encoded protein: CASSEWLAGGPYEQYF.

This sequence joins TRBV11-2 and TRBJ2-5, with D uncertain. Germline assignment: CDR1 SGHAT and CDR2 FQNNGV. Trimming took off 1 base at V and 7 bases at J, with 10 bases between the two ends. The CDR3 has 13 amino acids. CDR3 residues: CASSLGTPGTQYF. The CDR3 coding sequence is TGTGCCAGCAGCTTAGGCACCCCAGGGACCCAGTACTTC.

This clonotype was counted only a few times. The chain joins TRBV6-1 to TRBJ2-5; a possible D gene is TRBD1 (5 bases). V lost 5 bases, J lost 2 bases, and 18 bases lay in between. This CDR3 is 16 amino acids long. The V gene's germline CDR1 is MNHNS and CDR2 SASEGT. This CDR3 reads CASSLGTTAGQETQYF. The CDR3 DNA sequence: TGTGCCAGCAGTCTGGGTACGACGGCAGGGCAAGAGACCCAGTACTTC.

This clonotype was picked up one time. This rearrangement joins TRBV11-2 to TRBJ2-1, with 9 bases lining up with TRBD2. Germline V CDR1 and CDR2: SGHAT, FQNNGV. With 2 bases clipped from V and 3 bases from J, the junction kept 2 bases outside the gene matches. This CDR3 is 15 amino acids long. The CDR3 DNA is TGTGCCAGCAGCTTACTAGCGGGGAACTACAATGAGCAGTTCTTC. This encodes CASSLLAGNYNEQFF.

The chain uses TRBV30 and TRBJ2-7; either TRBD1 or TRBD2 may supply D (5 bases each). The CDR3 is 14 residues long. V was shortened by 3 bases and J by 3 bases, with 15 bases between the two germline ends. Germline assignment: CDR1 GTSNPN and CDR2 SVGIG (reference sequence). CDR3 DNA sequence: TGTGCCTGGAGGTTTGGGGGAGAGAACTACGAGCAGTACTTC. This gives the protein CAWRFGGENYEQYF.

As DNA, the CDR3 is TGTGCCAGCAGTTTAGTTTTGGGGGAGACTCTTAGGAATGAGCAGTTCTTC. Translating gives CASSLVLGETLRNEQFF. The chain carries TRBV12-3 or TRBV12-4 and TRBJ2-1; D might be TRBD1 or TRBD2, each matching 5 bases. The ends were cut back, 1 base at V and 7 bases at J, with 20 bases in the middle. There are 17 residues in the CDR3.

The chain employs TRBV5-1 and TRBJ2-1; 12 bases map to TRBD2. The CDR3 contains 15 residues. V dropped 0 bases and J dropped 13; count of bases not matched to a gene: 8. Germline V CDR1 and CDR2: SGHRS, YFSETQ. CDR3 in DNA: TGCGCCAGCAGCTTGGCCGGACTAGCGGGGCACTTACAGTTCTTC. Protein sequence: CASSLAGLAGHLQFF.

This chain links TRBV6-1 with TRBJ2-5; D is perhaps TRBD2 (6 bases). The V end was cut by 6 bases, the J end by 5 bases, with 25 bases between. Germline values: CDR1 MNHNS, CDR2 SASEGT. CDR3 length equals 17 residues. The CDR3 reads CASSPGEGGEEGETQYF. CDR3 in DNA: TGTGCCAGCAGCCCAGGCGAAGGAGGGGAGGAGGGGGAGACCCAGTACTTC.

CDR3 residues: CAWMGDPLYEQYF. The CDR3, as DNA: TGTGCCTGGATGGGGGACCCCCTGTACGAGCAGTACTTC. The chain has TRBV30 and TRBJ2-7; D assignment may be TRBD1 or TRBD2 (5 bases each). With 4 bases removed from V and 4 bases from J, the gap between germline ends came to 14 bases. This CDR3 spans 13 amino acids. Germline V gene data show CDR1 as GTSNPN and CDR2 as SVGIG (reference sequence).

V usage is TRBV3-1 and J usage is TRBJ2-1; 8 positions agree with TRBD2. This CDR3 region has 15 residues. Germline V gene sequence: CDR1 LGHDT, CDR2 YNNKEL (reference sequence). The ends lost 0 bases at V and 3 bases at J; junction bases unmatched: 1. As DNA, the CDR3 is TGTGCCAGCAGCCAAGAACTAGCGGTCTACAATGAGCAGTTCTTC. It is translated as CASSQELAVYNEQFF.

The genes are TRBV6-5 and TRBJ1-1; possibly TRBD1 for D (5 bases). CDR1 and CDR2 from the germline V gene are MNHEY and SVGAGI. V lost 6 bases, J lost 5 bases, and 10 bases lay in between. The CDR3 loop spans 12 amino acids. The CDR3 here is CASRSGGTEAFF. The DNA of the CDR3 is TGTGCCAGCAGGTCCGGGGGGACTGAAGCTTTCTTT.

The J gene is TRBJ2-1, the V gene TRBV19, with 7 bases lining up with TRBD1. Germline V gene sequence: CDR1 LNHDA, CDR2 SQIVND (reference sequence). The CDR3 length is 13 residues. Losses at the gene ends were 7 bases for V and 6 bases for J; bases not matched to a gene: 6. This chain's CDR3 is CASMRQGSNEQFF. In nucleotides, the CDR3 is TGTGCCAGTATGAGACAGGGTTCCAATGAGCAGTTCTTC.

This clonotype was seen only once. The V call is TRBV4-2, the J call TRBJ2-7; D may be TRBD2 (6 bases). The CDR3 runs 16 residues. Trimming left V 0 bases short and J 2 bases short, with 14 bases between. Germline V gene lookup returns CDR1 LGHNA and CDR2 YNFKEQ. The CDR3 DNA reads TGTGCCAGCAGCCAAGACTGGTACACGGGAGCCTACGAGCAGTACTTC. This gives the protein CASSQDWYTGAYEQYF.

The V gene is TRBV25-1, the J gene TRBJ2-7, with 7 bases aligning to TRBD1. Germline V gives CDR1 MGHDK, CDR2 SYGVNS. The trim removed 7 bases at V and 2 bases at J, leaving 8 bases unmatched. The CDR3 consists of 14 residues. CDR3 region: CASNGDSGTYEQYF. CDR3 nucleotides: TGTGCCAGCAATGGGGACAGTGGCACCTACGAGCAGTACTTC.

The chain uses TRBV15 and TRBJ2-7; 7 bases are a match to TRBD1. V shed 0 bases and J 4 bases; nucleotides not matched to a gene: 18. Looked up from germline, CDR1 is LNHNV and CDR2 is YYDKDF (reference sequence). The CDR3 covers 19 residues. For the CDR3, the DNA is TGTGCCACCAGCAGAGATGTTACGGACAGGCTCCCCTCGCCGTACGAGCAGTACTTC. This codes for CATSRDVTDRLPSPYEQYF.

This chain uses TRBV15 with TRBJ2-5, with D unclear. Germline V gene data show CDR1 as LNHNV and CDR2 as YYDKDF (reference sequence). V lost 2 bases and J lost 3, with 7 bases in between. This CDR3 has 13 residues. CDR3 amino acids: CATSRNAEETQYF. CDR3 DNA sequence: TGTGCCACCAGCAGAAACGCTGAAGAGACCCAGTACTTC.